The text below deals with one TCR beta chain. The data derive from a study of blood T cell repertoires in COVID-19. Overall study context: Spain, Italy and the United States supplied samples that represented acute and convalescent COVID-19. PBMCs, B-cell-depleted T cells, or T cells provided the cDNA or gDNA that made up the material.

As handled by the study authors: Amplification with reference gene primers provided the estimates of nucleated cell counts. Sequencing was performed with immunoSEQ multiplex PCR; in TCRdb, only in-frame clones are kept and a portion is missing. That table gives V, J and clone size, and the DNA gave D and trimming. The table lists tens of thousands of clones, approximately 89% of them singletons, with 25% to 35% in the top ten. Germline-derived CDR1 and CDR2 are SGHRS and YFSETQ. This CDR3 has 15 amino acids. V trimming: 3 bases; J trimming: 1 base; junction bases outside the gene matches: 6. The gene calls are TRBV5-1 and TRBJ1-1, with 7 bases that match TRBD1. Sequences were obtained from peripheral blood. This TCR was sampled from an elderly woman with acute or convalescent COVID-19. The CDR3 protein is CASSWTGTANTEAFF. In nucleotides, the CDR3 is TGCGCCAGCAGCTGGACCGGGACAGCGAACACTGAAGCTTTCTTT. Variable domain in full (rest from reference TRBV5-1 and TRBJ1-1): KAGVTQTPRYLIKTRGQQVTLSCSPISGHRSVSWYQQTPGQGLQFLFEYFSETQRNKGNFPGRFSGRQFSNSRSEMNVSTLELGDSALYLCASSWTGTANTEAFFGQGTRLTVV.